This record covers a single T cell receptor beta chain. What it binds is unknown. It was second doses at about 4 or about 12 weeks that were pooled. The germline V gene encodes CDR1 LGHDT and CDR2 YNNKEL (reference sequence). V was pared by 1 base and J by 6 bases, with 7 bases between. The CDR3 loop spans 13 amino acids. These data come from a study of T cell responses to AZD1222 COVID-19 vaccine. The repertoire was sequenced with immunoSEQ multiplex PCR; TCRdb's copy has only in-frame clones and lacks some. The data contain over 150,000 clones, 90% to 95% of them seen just once; the ten biggest clones take up around 3.5%. Study outcomes and limitations: White British donors predominated, females outnumbered males, and clonal diversity was possibly underestimated. Among those given AZD1222, only 6 or 7 were seropositive at baseline. Per reports, nearly half of all spike-specific TCRs target regions that are unmutated in variants.

This sequence was found in an adult who received the AZD1222 COVID-19 vaccine. The starting material was peripheral blood, obtained 28 days after the second AZD1222 dose. The V gene is TRBV3-1 (or the pseudogene TRBV3-2), the J gene TRBJ1-5; the D gene is possibly TRBD1 (5 bases). CDR3 sequence reads: CASSQGGFQPQHF. The CDR3 DNA reads TGTGCCAGCAGCCAAGGGGGGTTTCAGCCCCAGCATTTT.